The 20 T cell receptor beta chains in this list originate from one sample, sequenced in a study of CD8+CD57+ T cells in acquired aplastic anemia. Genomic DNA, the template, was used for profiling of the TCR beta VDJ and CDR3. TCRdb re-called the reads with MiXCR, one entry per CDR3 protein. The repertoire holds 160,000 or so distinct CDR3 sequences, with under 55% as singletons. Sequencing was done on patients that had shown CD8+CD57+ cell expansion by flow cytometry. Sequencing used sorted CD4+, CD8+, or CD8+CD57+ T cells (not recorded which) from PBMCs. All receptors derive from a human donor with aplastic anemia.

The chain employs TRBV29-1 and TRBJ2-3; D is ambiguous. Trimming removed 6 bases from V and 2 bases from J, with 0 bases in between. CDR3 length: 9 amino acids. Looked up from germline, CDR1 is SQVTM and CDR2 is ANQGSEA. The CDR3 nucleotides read TGCAGCGTCACAGATACGCAGTATTTT. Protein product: CSVTDTQYF.

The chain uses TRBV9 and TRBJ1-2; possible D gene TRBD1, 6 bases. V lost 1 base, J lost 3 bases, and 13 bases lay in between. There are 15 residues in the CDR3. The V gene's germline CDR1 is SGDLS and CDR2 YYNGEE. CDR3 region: CASSVRQGPYYGYTF. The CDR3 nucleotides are TGTGCCAGCAGCGTAAGGCAGGGGCCGTACTATGGCTACACCTTC.

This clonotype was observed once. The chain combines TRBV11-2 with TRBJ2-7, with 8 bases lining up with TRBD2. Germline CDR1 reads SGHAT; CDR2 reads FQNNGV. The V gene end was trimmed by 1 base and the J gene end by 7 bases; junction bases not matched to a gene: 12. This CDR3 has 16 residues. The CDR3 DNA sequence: TGTGCCAGCAGCTTAGGTGTTGGGGTCAAGCGGGGGGAGCAGTACTTC. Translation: CASSLGVGVKRGEQYF.

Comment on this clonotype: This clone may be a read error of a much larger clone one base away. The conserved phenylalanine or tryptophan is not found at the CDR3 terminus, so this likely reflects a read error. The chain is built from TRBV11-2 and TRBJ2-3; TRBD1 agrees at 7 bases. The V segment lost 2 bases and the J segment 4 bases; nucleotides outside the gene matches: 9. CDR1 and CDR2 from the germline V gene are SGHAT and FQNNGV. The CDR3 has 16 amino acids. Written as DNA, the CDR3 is TGTGCCAGCAGCTTACCCGCAGGGGGTAGCGCAGATACGCAGTATCTT. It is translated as CASSLPAGGSADTQYL.

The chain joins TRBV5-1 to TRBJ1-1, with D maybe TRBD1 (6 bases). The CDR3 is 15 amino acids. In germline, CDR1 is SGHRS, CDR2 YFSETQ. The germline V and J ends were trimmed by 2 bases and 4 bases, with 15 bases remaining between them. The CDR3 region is CASSFDRSEGTEAFF. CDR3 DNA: TGCGCCAGCAGCTTTGACAGGTCGGAAGGCACTGAAGCTTTCTTT.

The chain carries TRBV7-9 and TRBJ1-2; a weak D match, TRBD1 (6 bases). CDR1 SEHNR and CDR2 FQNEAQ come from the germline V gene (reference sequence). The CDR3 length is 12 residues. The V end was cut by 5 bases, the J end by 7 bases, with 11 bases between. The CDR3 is CASSKDSGGYTF. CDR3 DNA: TGTGCCAGCAGCAAGGACAGTGGTGGCTACACCTTC.

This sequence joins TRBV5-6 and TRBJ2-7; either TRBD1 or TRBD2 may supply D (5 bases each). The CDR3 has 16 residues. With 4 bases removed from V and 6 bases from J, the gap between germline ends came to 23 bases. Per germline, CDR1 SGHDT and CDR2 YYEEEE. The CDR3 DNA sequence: TGTGCCAGCAGCCCCGCGTTTGACCGGGACGCCTGCGAGCAGTACTTC. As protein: CASSPAFDRDACEQYF. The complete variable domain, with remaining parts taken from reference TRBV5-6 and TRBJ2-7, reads DAGVTQSPTHLIKTRGQQVTLRCSPKSGHDTVSWYQQALGQGPQFIFQYYEEEERQRGNFPDRFSGHQFPNYSSELNVNALLLGDSALYLCASSPAFDRDACEQYFGPGTRLTVT.

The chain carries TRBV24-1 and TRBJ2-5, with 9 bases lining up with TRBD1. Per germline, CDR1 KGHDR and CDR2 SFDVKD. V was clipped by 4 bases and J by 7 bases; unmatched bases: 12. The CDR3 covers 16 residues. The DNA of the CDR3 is TGTGCCACCAGTGAGGGGCTGCCGGGACAGGGCTCGACCCAGTACTTC. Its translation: CATSEGLPGQGSTQYF.

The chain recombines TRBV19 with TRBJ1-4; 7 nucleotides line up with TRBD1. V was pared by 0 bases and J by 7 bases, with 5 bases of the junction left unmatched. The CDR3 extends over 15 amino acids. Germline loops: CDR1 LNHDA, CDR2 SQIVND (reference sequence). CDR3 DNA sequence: TGTGCCAGTAGTATAGATCCGGGACAGAGTGAAAAACTGTTTTTT. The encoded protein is CASSIDPGQSEKLFF. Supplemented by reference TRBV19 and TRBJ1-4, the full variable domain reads DGGITQSPKYLFRKEGQNVTLSCEQNLNHDAMYWYRQDPGQGLRLIYYSQIVNDFQKGDIAEGYSVSREKKESFPLTVTSAQKNPTAFYLCASSIDPGQSEKLFFGSGTQLSVL.

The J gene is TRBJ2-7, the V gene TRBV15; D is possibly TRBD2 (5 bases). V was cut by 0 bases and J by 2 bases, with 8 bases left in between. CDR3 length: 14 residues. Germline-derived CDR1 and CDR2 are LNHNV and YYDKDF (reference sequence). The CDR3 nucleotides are TGTGCCACCAGCAGAGATGCGAGGGCCTACGAGCAGTACTTC. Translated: CATSRDARAYEQYF.

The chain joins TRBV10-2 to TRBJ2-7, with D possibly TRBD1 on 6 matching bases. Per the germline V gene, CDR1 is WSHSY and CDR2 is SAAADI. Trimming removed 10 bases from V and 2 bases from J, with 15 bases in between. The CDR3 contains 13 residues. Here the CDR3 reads CATTRDKPYEQYF. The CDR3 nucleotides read TGCGCCACCACCCGGGACAAGCCCTACGAGCAGTACTTC.

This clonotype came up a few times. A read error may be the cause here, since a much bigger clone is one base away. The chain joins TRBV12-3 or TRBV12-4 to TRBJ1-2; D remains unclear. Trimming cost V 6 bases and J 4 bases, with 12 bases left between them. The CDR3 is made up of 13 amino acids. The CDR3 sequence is CASRLVGGYGYTF. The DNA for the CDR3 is TGTGCCAGCAGACTGGTAGGAGGCTATGGCTACACCTTC.

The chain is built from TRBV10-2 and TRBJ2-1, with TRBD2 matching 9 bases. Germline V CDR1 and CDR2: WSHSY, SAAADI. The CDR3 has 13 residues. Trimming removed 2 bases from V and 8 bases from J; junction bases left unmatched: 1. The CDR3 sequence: CASSEAGGHEQFF. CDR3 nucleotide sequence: TGCGCCAGCAGTGAGGCGGGGGGGCATGAGCAGTTCTTC.

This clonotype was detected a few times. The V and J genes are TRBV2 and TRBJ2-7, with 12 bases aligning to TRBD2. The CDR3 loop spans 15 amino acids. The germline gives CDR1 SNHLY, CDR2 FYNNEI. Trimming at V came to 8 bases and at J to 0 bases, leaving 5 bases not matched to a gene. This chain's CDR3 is CASAAGLAGSYEQYF. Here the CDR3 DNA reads TGTGCCAGCGCAGCGGGACTAGCGGGCTCCTACGAGCAGTACTTC.

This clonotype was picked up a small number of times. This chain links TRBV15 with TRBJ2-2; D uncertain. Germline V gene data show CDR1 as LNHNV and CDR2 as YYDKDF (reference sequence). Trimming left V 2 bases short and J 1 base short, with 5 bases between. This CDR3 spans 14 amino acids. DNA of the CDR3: TGTGCCACCAGCAGAATAGGGAACACCGGGGAGCTGTTTTTT. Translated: CATSRIGNTGELFF.

CDR3 nucleotide sequence: TGTGCCACCAGTGATTTTGACGGTCAGGGGGGCTCCACAGATACGCAGTATTTT. It codes for CATSDFDGQGGSTDTQYF. The chain couples TRBV24-1 to TRBJ2-3; TRBD1 is a possible D gene (7 bases). The CDR3 runs 18 residues. Per the germline V gene, CDR1 is KGHDR and CDR2 is SFDVKD. V was clipped by 1 base and J by 2 bases, with 18 bases between them.

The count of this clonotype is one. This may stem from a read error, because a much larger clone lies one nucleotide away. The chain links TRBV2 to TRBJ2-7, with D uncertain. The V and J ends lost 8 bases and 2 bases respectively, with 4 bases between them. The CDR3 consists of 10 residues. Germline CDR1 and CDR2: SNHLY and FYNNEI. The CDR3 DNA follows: TGTGCCAGCGGGGCCTACGAGCAGTACTTC. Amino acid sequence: CASGAYEQYF.

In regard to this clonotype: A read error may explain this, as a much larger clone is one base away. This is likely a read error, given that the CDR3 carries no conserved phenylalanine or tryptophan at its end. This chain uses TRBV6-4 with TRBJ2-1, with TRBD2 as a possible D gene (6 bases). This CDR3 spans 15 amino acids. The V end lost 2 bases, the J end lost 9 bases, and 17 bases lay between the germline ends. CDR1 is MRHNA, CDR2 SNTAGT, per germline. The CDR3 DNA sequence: TGTGCCAGCAGTGACCAGCCGGGGCCAGCGGGTGAGCAGTTCCTC. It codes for CASSDQPGPAGEQFL.

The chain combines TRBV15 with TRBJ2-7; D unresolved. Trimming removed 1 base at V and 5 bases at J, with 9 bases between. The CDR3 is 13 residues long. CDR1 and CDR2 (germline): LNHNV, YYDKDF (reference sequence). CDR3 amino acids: CATSRADTNEQYF. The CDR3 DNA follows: TGTGCCACCAGCAGAGCTGACACCAACGAGCAGTACTTC.

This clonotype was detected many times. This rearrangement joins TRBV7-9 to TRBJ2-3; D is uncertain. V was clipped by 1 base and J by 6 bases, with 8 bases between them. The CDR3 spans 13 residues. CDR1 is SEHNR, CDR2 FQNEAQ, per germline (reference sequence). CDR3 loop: CASSLGVRDTQYF. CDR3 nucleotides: TGTGCCAGCAGCTTAGGGGTGCGGGATACGCAGTATTTT.